This is a list of T cell receptor beta chains from one sample in a study of blood T cell repertoires in COVID-19. Generated by immunoSEQ multiplex PCR, the TCRdb table keeps only in-frame clones and is missing some. The sample contains around 110,000 clones, approximately 82% of which appear only once. Sequencing was done on a sample of peripheral blood. The origin of the receptors is a man in his 70s with active or convalescent COVID-19. Each CDR3 is given with its conserved first and last residue. Fields, in order: D gene, J gene, clone size, CDR3 length, V gene, CDR3 DNA, CDR3 protein. D genes are given only for firm matches. Not all rows give a size; the values are once, few, many and, for expanded clones, a class.

>TRBD2|TRBJ2-5|-|13|TRBV7-9
TGTGCCAGCAGCCGCGGGAGTGGGGAGACCCAGTACTTC
CASSRGSGETQYF
>TRBD1|TRBJ2-7|once|14|TRBV5-1
TGCGCCAGCAGCACGGAGGGACAGGCCCACGAGCAGTACTTC
CASSTEGQAHEQYF
>-|TRBJ1-2|-|12|TRBV11-2
TGTGCCAGCAGCCTAACGGGGGATGGCTACACCTTC
CASSLTGDGYTF
>-|TRBJ1-2|-|13|TRBV7-9
TGTGCCAGCAGCTTAGCAGGGGGTAGAGGCTACACCTTC
CASSLAGGRGYTF
>TRBD2|TRBJ2-1|-|16|TRBV5-6
TGTGCCAGCAGCCCGAACCTAGCGGGAGTCTACAATGAGCAGTTCTTC
CASSPNLAGVYNEQFF
>-|TRBJ2-1|-|12|TRBV9
TGTGCCAGCAGCCCCCCGACAAATGAGCAGTTCTTC
CASSPPTNEQFF
>-|TRBJ1-1|once|15|TRBV10-3
TGTGCCATCAGTGAGCTGACCGGGAGAGGCACTGAAGCTTTCTTT
CAISELTGRGTEAFF
>TRBD1|TRBJ2-2|once|16|TRBV7-3
TGTGCCAGCAGCTTAAGGACAGGGGGCTTGGCCGGGGAGCTGTTTTTT
CASSLRTGGLAGELFF
>-|TRBJ2-1|-|15|TRBV28
TGTGCCAGCACCACCCCCTTGCGTCTGAACAATGAGCAGTTCTTC
CASTTPLRLNNEQFF
>TRBD2|TRBJ2-3|once|15|TRBV7-3
TGTGCCAGCAGCGAGCGGGAGGGCCGATCAGATACGCAGTATTTT
CASSEREGRSDTQYF
>TRBD1|TRBJ1-2|-|14|TRBV2
TGTGCCAGCAAGGTTTCAGGGGGAGCCTATGGCTACACCTTC
CASKVSGGAYGYTF
>-|TRBJ2-7|once|15|TRBV5-1
TGCGCCAGCACCCTTGCAGGGACTGAAGGCCGGGAGCAGTACTTC
CASTLAGTEGREQYF
>TRBD1|TRBJ2-7|-|15|TRBV6-2/TRBV6-3
TGTGCCAGCAGTTACTCGAAGGGGGCTGGCTACGAGCAGTACTTC
CASSYSKGAGYEQYF
>-|TRBJ2-5|-|14|TRBV3-1/TRBV3-2
TGTGCCAGCAGCCAAGGAACTAGCACCGAGACCCAGTACTTC
CASSQGTSTETQYF
>-|TRBJ1-1|-|15|TRBV7-2
TGTGCCAGCAGCTTTAGCGGAACGGTGAACACTGAAGCTTTCTTT
CASSFSGTVNTEAFF
>-|TRBJ2-1|-|16|TRBV24-1
TGTGCCACCAGTGATCCGAGCAGGAGGGGACTCAATGAGCAGTTCTTC
CATSDPSRRGLNEQFF
>TRBD1|TRBJ1-4|-|16|TRBV3-1/TRBV3-2
TGTGCCAGCAGCCAAGGTTCCAGGGGGCCAAATGAAAAACTGTTTTTT
CASSQGSRGPNEKLFF
>TRBD2|TRBJ2-3|-|15|TRBV27
TGTGCCAGCAGTTCAGCGGGAGGCCGCACAGATACGCAGTATTTT
CASSSAGGRTDTQYF
>TRBD1|TRBJ1-2|-|14|TRBV3-1/TRBV3-2
TGTGCCAGCAGCCAAGATCAAGGGGGCAGCAAGGGCACCTTC
CASSQDQGGSKGTF
>-|TRBJ1-3|-|14|TRBV7-9
TGTGCCAGCAGCCTCAGTACTACTGGAAACACCATATATTTT
CASSLSTTGNTIYF
>-|TRBJ1-1|-|13|TRBV10-3
TGTGCCATCAGAGCCAACCCGAACACTGAAGCTTTCTTT
CAIRANPNTEAFF
>TRBD2|TRBJ2-1|-|17|TRBV4-3
TGCGCCAGCAGCCAAGCCGGGGCGGGAGGCTCCTACAATGAGCAGTTCTTC
CASSQAGAGGSYNEQFF
>-|TRBJ1-1|-|13|TRBV19
TGTGCCAGTAGGGACGGCGGGGACACTGAAGCTTTCTTT
CASRDGGDTEAFF
>-|TRBJ2-2|-|14|TRBV7-2
TGTGCCAGCAGCTTAGGGGGGCGCAGGGGGGAGCTGTTTTTT
CASSLGGRRGELFF
>TRBD2|TRBJ2-2|few|16|TRBV9
TGTGCCAGCAGCGTCGGAGCGGGAGGATCGGCCGGGGAGCTGTTTTTT
CASSVGAGGSAGELFF
>TRBD2|TRBJ2-3|-|15|TRBV6-6
TGTGCCAGCAGTTATTGGCGGGGGGTCACAGATACGCAGTATTTT
CASSYWRGVTDTQYF
>-|TRBJ2-7|-|12|TRBV7-2
TGTGCCAGCAGCTCGTACCGGGGCGAGCAGTACTTC
CASSSYRGEQYF
>-|TRBJ1-4|few|16|TRBV7-2
TGTGCCAGCAGCTCCCAACTTAGCGGGAGTGGTGAAAAACTGTTTTTT
CASSSQLSGSGEKLFF
>-|TRBJ2-1|-|11|TRBV29-1
TGCAGCGTTCATTCTAGCGCCGAGCAGTTCTTC
CSVHSSAEQFF
>TRBD1|TRBJ2-1|-|16|TRBV11-3
TGTGCCAGCAGGGGTGTGCGGACAGGCCCCGGCAATGAGCAGTTCTTC
CASRGVRTGPGNEQFF
>-|TRBJ2-5|-|16|TRBV2
TGTGCCAGCAGCCGAAGTGGGGAGTCGCGGCAAGAGACCCAGTACTTC
CASSRSGESRQETQYF
>TRBD1|TRBJ1-1|once|15|TRBV11-3
TGTGCCAGCAGCCAGGACAGGATCTTGAACACTGAAGCTTTCTTT
CASSQDRILNTEAFF
>-|TRBJ2-1|-|14|TRBV19
TGTGCCAGTAGTGTCAGGGTTTTGGGCAATGAGCAGTTCTTC
CASSVRVLGNEQFF
>-|TRBJ2-1|-|12|TRBV29-1
TGCAGCGTTAGCAGGGTTAACAATGAGCAGTTCTTC
CSVSRVNNEQFF
>-|TRBJ2-7|-|14|TRBV19
TGTGCCAGTAGTACTGGCAGTCCACCCTACGAGCAGTACTTC
CASSTGSPPYEQYF
>-|TRBJ1-2|-|15|TRBV5-5
TGTGCCAGCAGCTTGGTGGCAGGGTTGAGCTATGGCTACACCTTC
CASSLVAGLSYGYTF
>TRBD2|TRBJ2-7|-|13|TRBV5-1
TGCGCCAGCAGCTTGGTAGCGGGGGCCGAGCAGTACTTC
CASSLVAGAEQYF